Listed below are T cell receptor beta chains from one sample, sequenced in a study of OX40 agonist ivuxolimab in advanced cancers. Profiling relied on immunoSEQ multiplex PCR, and the TCRdb table lists in-frame clones only, not all of them. The sample has under 20,000 clones; approximately 90% are singletons. The material sequenced was CD4+ or CD8+ T cells sorted from blood, taken in a trial of the OX40 agonist ivuxolimab. These receptors originate from an adult with an advanced solid tumor such as melanoma, head and neck, liver or kidney cancer. Each CDR3 is given with its conserved first and last residue. A D gene is named only where the DNA matches it firmly. The listing skips clone size in some rows; elsewhere it reads once, few, many or a size class.

CDR3	DNA	D	V	J	size
CAWSLGPYEQYF	TGTGCCTGGAGTTTGGGGCCCTACGAGCAGTACTTC	-	TRBV30	TRBJ2-7	-
CTSSQESAGYCYEQYF	TGCACCAGCAGCCAGGAGTCAGCGGGATATTGCTACGAGCAGTACTTC	-	TRBV1	TRBJ2-7	few
CASRMGGREQYF	TGTGCCAGCAGAATGGGGGGACGCGAGCAGTACTTC	-	TRBV2	TRBJ2-7	-
CASSIMAGGNEQFF	TGTGCCAGTAGTATAATGGCGGGAGGGAATGAGCAGTTCTTC	TRBD2	TRBV19	TRBJ2-1	few
CASSELPLFYEQYF	TGTGCCAGCAGTGAGCTTCCCCTCTTCTACGAGCAGTACTTC	-	TRBV6-8	TRBJ2-7	once
CASSEPRIPYEQYF	TGTGCCAGCAGTGAACCTCGGATTCCCTACGAGCAGTACTTC	-	TRBV6-1	TRBJ2-7	-
CSVVGTGDSYEQYF	TGCAGCGTTGTTGGGACAGGGGACTCCTACGAGCAGTACTTC	TRBD1	TRBV29-1	TRBJ2-7	-
CASTPRGEDGYTF	TGTGCCAGCACCCCCCGGGGGGAGGATGGCTACACCTTC	-	TRBV7-2	TRBJ1-2	-
CASNSGLAPGELFF	TGTGCCAGCAACTCCGGACTAGCGCCTGGGGAGCTGTTTTTT	TRBD2	TRBV5-6	TRBJ2-2	-
CASSQGSEAFF	TGTGCCAGCAGCCAGGGGTCTGAAGCTTTCTTT	-	TRBV5-6	TRBJ1-1	once
CASSQLLIQGMGQPQHF	TGCGCCAGCAGCCAACTCTTAATACAGGGGATGGGTCAGCCCCAGCATTTT	TRBD1	TRBV4-1	TRBJ1-5	-
CASSPGRVVEQFF	TGTGCCAGCAGCCCGGGTAGGGTAGTTGAGCAGTTCTTC	-	TRBV11-2	TRBJ2-1	-
CASSGSGRAFYNEQFF	TGTGCCAGCAGCGGTAGCGGGAGGGCCTTCTACAATGAGCAGTTCTTC	TRBD2	TRBV9	TRBJ2-1	-
CASSLGVAGVRDTQYF	TGTGCCAGCAGTCTCGGGGTAGCGGGAGTGAGAGATACGCAGTATTTT	TRBD2	TRBV28	TRBJ2-3	-
CASSSDPSNQPQHF	TGTGCCAGCAGCTCGGATCCTAGCAATCAGCCCCAGCATTTT	-	TRBV7-9	TRBJ1-5	-
CASTQSVGNEQFF	TGTGCCAGCACCCAGTCCGTAGGCAATGAGCAGTTCTTC	-	TRBV27	TRBJ2-1	-
CASNFEGASNQPQHF	TGTGCCAGCAATTTCGAGGGGGCAAGCAATCAGCCCCAGCATTTT	TRBD1	TRBV28	TRBJ1-5	-
CASSGRGGETQYF	TGTGCCAGCTCCGGGAGAGGGGGAGAGACCCAGTACTTC	-	TRBV27	TRBJ2-5	-
CASSLGRGNTIYF	TGTGCCAGCAGCCTAGGAAGAGGAAACACCATATATTTT	-	TRBV14	TRBJ1-3	once
CATSNPLAGPSYEQYF	TGTGCCACCAGCAACCCATTAGCGGGGCCTTCATACGAGCAGTACTTC	TRBD2	TRBV15	TRBJ2-7	-
CASSSSGSGETQYF	TGTGCCAGCAGCTCGAGCGGGAGTGGGGAGACCCAGTACTTC	TRBD2	TRBV11-3	TRBJ2-5	-
CASSGTRGLEETQYF	TGTGCCAGCAGTGGGACTAGAGGATTGGAAGAGACCCAGTACTTC	TRBD2	TRBV2	TRBJ2-5	-
CASSQAGGDRGPGEKLFF	TGTGCCAGCAGCCAAGCAGGGGGGGACAGGGGGCCCGGTGAAAAACTGTTTTTT	TRBD1	TRBV4-2	TRBJ1-4	-
CASSIGGEQYF	TGTGCCAGTAGTATAGGTGGCGAGCAGTACTTC	-	TRBV19	TRBJ2-7	-
CATSRSGGGPQETQYF	TGTGCCACCAGCAGAAGTGGAGGGGGCCCCCAAGAGACCCAGTACTTC	-	TRBV15	TRBJ2-5	-
CASSYSGTNTEAFF	TGTGCCAGCAGTTACTCAGGGACGAACACTGAAGCTTTCTTT	-	TRBV6-5	TRBJ1-1	-
CASKELGPPYEQYF	TGTGCCAGCAAAGAGCTAGGGCCTCCCTACGAGCAGTACTTC	-	TRBV11-2	TRBJ2-7	-
CASSTPGTSGGHPYEQYF	TGCGCCAGCAGCACCCCCGGGACTAGCGGGGGCCATCCCTACGAGCAGTACTTC	TRBD2	TRBV5-1	TRBJ2-7	-
CASSRRGQNQPQHF	TGTGCCAGCAGCCGCAGAGGACAGAATCAGCCCCAGCATTTT	-	TRBV7-6	TRBJ1-5	-
CASRPREVHGYTF	TGTGCCAGCAGACCTCGGGAGGTGCACGGCTACACCTTC	-	TRBV6-5	TRBJ1-2	-
CASSHARGDSYEQYF	TGTGCCAGCAGCCATGCCAGGGGGGATTCCTACGAGCAGTACTTC	-	TRBV4-2	TRBJ2-7	-
CASSPGIGVNNEQFF	TGCGCCAGCAGCCCCGGGATCGGGGTAAACAATGAGCAGTTCTTC	-	TRBV5-1	TRBJ2-1	-
CASSYRGAPYEQYF	TGTGCCAGCAGTTATCGCGGGGCCCCCTACGAGCAGTACTTC	-	TRBV6-6	TRBJ2-7	-
CASSLARLNEKLFF	TGCGCCAGCAGCTTGGCCCGACTGAATGAAAAACTGTTTTTT	-	TRBV5-1	TRBJ1-4	-
CASSFSYNEQFF	TGCGCCAGCAGCTTCAGCTACAATGAGCAGTTCTTC	-	TRBV5-1	TRBJ2-1	-
CASSLRGGLDEQYF	TGTGCCAGCAGTCTGAGGGGGGGTCTCGACGAGCAGTACTTC	-	TRBV6-6	TRBJ2-7	-
CASSPWGGRYDYTF	TGTGCCAGCAGCCCTTGGGGGGGGCGATATGACTACACCTTC	-	TRBV27	TRBJ1-2	-
CASSFSVTRVDSNQPQHF	TGTGCCAGCAGTTTCTCTGTAACCAGGGTCGATAGCAATCAGCCCCAGCATTTT	-	TRBV2	TRBJ1-5	-
CASSLGWRESDTQYF	TGTGCCAGCAGCTTAGGCTGGCGGGAATCAGATACGCAGTATTTT	-	TRBV7-8	TRBJ2-3	-
CASSPTSGMGPYNEQFF	TGTGCCAGCAGCCCTACTAGCGGGATGGGCCCCTACAATGAGCAGTTCTTC	TRBD2	TRBV14	TRBJ2-1	-
CASSLENSNQPQHF	TGTGCCAGCAGCCTGGAAAATAGCAATCAGCCCCAGCATTTT	-	TRBV5-5	TRBJ1-5	-
CASSLVPDGSEYF	TGTGCCAGCAGCTTAGTCCCGGACGGATCGGAGTACTTC	-	TRBV7-9	TRBJ2-4	-
CASRGINEKLFF	TGTGCCAGCAGGGGGATTAATGAAAAACTGTTTTTT	-	TRBV6-1	TRBJ1-4	once
CASSSDRDAPNYGYTF	TGTGCCAGCAGTTCGGACAGGGATGCTCCTAACTATGGCTACACCTTC	TRBD1	TRBV13	TRBJ1-2	-
CASTLRGDEQYF	TGTGCCAGCACCCTTAGGGGGGACGAGCAGTACTTC	-	TRBV7-2	TRBJ2-7	-
CASINWAGSSYEQYF	TGTGCCAGCATTAACTGGGCCGGGAGCTCCTACGAGCAGTACTTC	-	TRBV27	TRBJ2-7	-
CASTFRNTEAFF	TGTGCCAGCACTTTCCGGAACACTGAAGCTTTCTTT	-	TRBV7-9	TRBJ1-1	once
CASTQGWGIYNSPLHF	TGTGCCAGTACCCAAGGATGGGGGATCTATAATTCACCCCTCCACTTT	-	TRBV19	TRBJ1-6	-
CASSRGNTEAFF	TGTGCCAGTTCGCGGGGGAACACTGAAGCTTTCTTT	-	TRBV6-5	TRBJ1-1	-
CASTVALYNEQFF	TGTGCCAGTACAGTAGCGCTCTACAATGAGCAGTTCTTC	-	TRBV19	TRBJ2-1	-
CASSTRPGGPLNEQFF	TGTGCCAGCAGCACTCGTCCGGGAGGGCCTTTAAATGAGCAGTTCTTC	TRBD2	TRBV7-6	TRBJ2-1	once
CASSERGLGSYNEQFF	TGTGCCAGCAGTGAAAGAGGGCTAGGCTCCTACAATGAGCAGTTCTTC	-	TRBV25-1	TRBJ2-1	-
CASSLWPTTNEKLFF	TGCGCCAGCAGCTTGTGGCCAACAACTAATGAAAAACTGTTTTTT	-	TRBV5-1	TRBJ1-4	-
CASRSPPLHF	TGTGCCAGCAGGTCACCACCCCTCCACTTT	-	TRBV5-4	TRBJ1-6	-
CASSPELAGDYEQYF	TGTGCCAGCAGTCCCGAGTTAGCGGGAGACTACGAGCAGTACTTC	TRBD2	TRBV27	TRBJ2-7	-
CASSFPTLLAGVRETQYF	TGTGCCAGCAGCTTCCCGACCCTTCTAGCGGGAGTACGTGAGACCCAGTACTTC	TRBD2	TRBV11-2	TRBJ2-5	-
CASSLLRSYNEQFF	TGCGCCAGCAGTTTACTGCGCTCCTACAATGAGCAGTTCTTC	-	TRBV10-1	TRBJ2-1	-
CASSYGLRGQSRANVLTF	TGTGCCAGCAGCTATGGTTTACGAGGACAAAGTCGGGCCAACGTCCTGACTTTC	-	TRBV7-1	TRBJ2-6	-
CASSLGAVSSYEQYF	TGTGCCAGCAGTTTAGGAGCAGTGAGCTCCTACGAGCAGTACTTC	-	TRBV27	TRBJ2-7	-
CASSPLSENTEAFF	TGTGCCAGCAGTCCCCTTTCAGAGAACACTGAAGCTTTCTTT	-	TRBV28	TRBJ1-1	-